This T cell receptor beta chain appears in the sequencing data of a study of T cell responses to AZD1222 COVID-19 vaccine. Findings and caveats of the study: Dominant at 160-218 and 743-854, vaccine-associated CD4 TCRs also spanned spike. The breadth and depth of Spike-specific TCRs increased once two AZD1222 doses had been given. Regions left unmutated in variants are reportedly the target of nearly half of spike-specific TCRs. Donors, mostly white British, included more females; clonal diversity was possibly underestimated.

With V trimmed by 2 bases and J by 8 bases, 15 bases remained unmatched. Per the germline V gene, CDR1 is SEHNR and CDR2 is FQNEAQ (reference sequence). The CDR3 totals 17 residues. Turning to this clone: Its antigen is undetermined.

The data were produced by immunoSEQ multiplex PCR, yet TCRdb's version contains in-frame clones alone and is incomplete. The repertoire has about 81,000 clones, 90% of them found once; the top ten carry roughly 5%. The rearrangement uses TRBV7-9 and TRBJ2-1; TRBD1 matches 7 bases. This TCR derives from an adult who received the AZD1222 COVID-19 vaccine. The starting material was peripheral blood, obtained 28 days after the second AZD1222 dose. The CDR3 bases are TGTGCCAGCAGCTTAACCTCCGGGACAGCTCATTACTATGAGCAGTTCTTC. Protein: CASSLTSGTAHYYEQFF.